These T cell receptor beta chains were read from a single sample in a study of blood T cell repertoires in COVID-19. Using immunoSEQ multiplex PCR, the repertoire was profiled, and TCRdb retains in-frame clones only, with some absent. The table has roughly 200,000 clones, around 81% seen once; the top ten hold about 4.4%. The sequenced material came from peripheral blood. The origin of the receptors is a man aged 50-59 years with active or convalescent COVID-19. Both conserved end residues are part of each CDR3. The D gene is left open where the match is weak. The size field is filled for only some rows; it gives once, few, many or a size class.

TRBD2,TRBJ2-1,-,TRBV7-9,CASSLGAALAGGRNEQFF,TGTGCCAGCAGCTTAGGTGCCGCACTAGCGGGGGGGCGCAATGAGCAGTTCTTC
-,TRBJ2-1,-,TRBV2,CASRIEGGAGNEQFF,TGTGCCAGCAGGATTGAGGGGGGGGCGGGGAATGAGCAGTTCTTC
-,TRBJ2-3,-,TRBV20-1,CSANRDTQYF,TGCAGTGCTAACCGGGATACGCAGTATTTT
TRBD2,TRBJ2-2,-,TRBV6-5,CASSYSGAHTGELFF,TGTGCCAGCAGTTACAGCGGGGCGCACACCGGGGAGCTGTTTTTT
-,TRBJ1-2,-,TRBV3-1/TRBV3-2,CASSQDWQGRGYTF,TGTGCCAGCAGCCAAGATTGGCAGGGCAGAGGCTACACCTTC
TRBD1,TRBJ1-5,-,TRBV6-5,CASRQGLSNQPQHF,TGTGCCAGCAGACAGGGGTTGAGCAATCAGCCCCAGCATTTT
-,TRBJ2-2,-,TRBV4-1,CASSQDPSGANTGELFF,TGCGCCAGCAGCCAAGATCCCTCAGGGGCGAACACCGGGGAGCTGTTTTTT
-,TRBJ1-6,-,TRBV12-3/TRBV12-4,CACRGGGNSPLHF,TGTGCCTGTCGGGGGGGTGGGAATTCACCCCTCCACTTT
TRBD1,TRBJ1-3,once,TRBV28,CASSTLGTASGNTIYF,TGTGCCAGCAGTACCCTCGGGACAGCCTCTGGAAACACCATATATTTT
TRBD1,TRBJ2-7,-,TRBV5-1,CASSLAGGTGPYEQYF,TGCGCCAGCAGCTTGGCTGGGGGGACAGGGCCCTACGAGCAGTACTTC
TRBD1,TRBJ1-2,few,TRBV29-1,CSVGTGGNYGYTF,TGCAGCGTCGGGACAGGGGGTAACTATGGCTACACCTTC
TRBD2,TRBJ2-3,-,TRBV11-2,CASSLAGRGNTQYF,TGTGCCAGCAGCTTAGCAGGGAGGGGTAATACGCAGTATTTT
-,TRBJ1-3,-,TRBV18,CASSPVRSSGNTIYF,TGTGCCAGCTCACCGGTTAGGAGCTCTGGAAACACCATATATTTT
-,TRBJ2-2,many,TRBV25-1,CASSPQANTGELFF,TGTGCCAGCAGTCCGCAGGCGAACACCGGGGAGCTGTTTTTT
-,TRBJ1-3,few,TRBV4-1,CASSQGPTGGSGNTIYF,TGCGCCAGCAGCCAAGGCCCCACGGGGGGCTCTGGAAACACCATATATTTT
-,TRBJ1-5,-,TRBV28,CASSYPLSGAGQPQHF,TGTGCCAGCAGTTATCCCCTATCAGGGGCAGGTCAGCCCCAGCATTTT
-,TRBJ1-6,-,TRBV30,CAGNRGTPAYNSPLHF,TGTGCCGGAAATCGTGGGACACCTGCCTATAATTCACCCCTCCACTTT
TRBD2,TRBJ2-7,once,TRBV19,CASSIQRGPYEQYF,TGTGCCAGTAGTATCCAGCGGGGGCCCTACGAGCAGTACTTC
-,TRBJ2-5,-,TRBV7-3,CASSLLAGLQETQYF,TGTGCCAGCAGCTTATTGGCAGGCCTGCAAGAGACCCAGTACTTC
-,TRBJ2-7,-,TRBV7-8,CASSLVSGSYEQYF,TGTGCCAGCAGCTTAGTTAGCGGATCCTACGAGCAGTACTTC
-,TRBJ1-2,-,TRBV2,CASSIIGGGGGYTF,TGTGCCAGCTCGATTATCGGGGGAGGAGGTGGCTACACCTTC
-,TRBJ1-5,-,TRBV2,CASSGGRVGQPQHF,TGTGCCAGCAGTGGGGGGCGGGTAGGTCAGCCCCAGCATTTT
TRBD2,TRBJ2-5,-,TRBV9,CASSVGLGGEETQYF,TGTGCCAGCAGCGTGGGACTAGGAGGGGAAGAGACCCAGTACTTC
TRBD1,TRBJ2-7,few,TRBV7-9,CASRLGQGPNEQYF,TGTGCCAGCAGGCTAGGACAGGGTCCCAACGAGCAGTACTTC
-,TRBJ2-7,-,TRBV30,CAWSAGSYEQYF,TGTGCCTGGAGTGCGGGCTCCTACGAGCAGTACTTC
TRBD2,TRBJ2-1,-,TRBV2,CASSELAGGPGEQFF,TGTGCCAGCAGTGAATTAGCGGGGGGCCCCGGTGAGCAGTTCTTC
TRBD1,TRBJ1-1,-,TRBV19,CASTQGGNTEAFF,TGTGCCTCAACGCAGGGGGGAAACACTGAAGCTTTCTTT
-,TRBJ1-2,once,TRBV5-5,CASSLGQGVQYGYTF,TGTGCCAGCAGCTTGGGACAAGGGGTTCAGTATGGCTACACCTTC
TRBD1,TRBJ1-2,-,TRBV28,CASSSPTGFNYGYTF,TGTGCCAGCAGCTCACCGACAGGGTTCAACTATGGCTACACCTTC
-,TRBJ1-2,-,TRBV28,CASSFRGYGYTF,TGTGCCAGCAGTTTTAGGGGTTATGGCTACACCTTC
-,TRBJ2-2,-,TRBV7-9,CASSLFQNTGELFF,TGTGCCAGCAGCTTATTCCAGAACACCGGGGAGCTGTTTTTT
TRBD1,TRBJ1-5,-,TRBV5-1,CASSLATGGNQPQHF,TGCGCCAGCAGCTTGGCCACAGGGGGCAATCAGCCCCAGCATTTT
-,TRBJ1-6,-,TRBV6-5,CASRLQEYNSPLHF,TGTGCCAGCAGGTTACAGGAGTATAATTCACCCCTCCACTTT
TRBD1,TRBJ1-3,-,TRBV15,CATSRGQGNRNTIYF,TGTGCCACCAGCAGAGGACAGGGGAATAGAAACACCATATATTTT
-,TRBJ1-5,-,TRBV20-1,CSASMSGNSNQPQHF,TGCAGTGCTAGTATGTCGGGAAATAGCAATCAGCCCCAGCATTTT
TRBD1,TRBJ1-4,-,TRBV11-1,CASSRNRGFGEKLFF,TGTGCCAGCAGCCGGAACAGGGGTTTTGGCGAAAAACTGTTTTTT
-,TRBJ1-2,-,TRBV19,CASSTRQVGYGYTF,TGTGCCAGTAGTACCCGGCAGGTTGGCTATGGCTACACCTTC
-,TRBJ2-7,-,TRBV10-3,CAITPGGYEQYF,TGTGCCATCACTCCTGGGGGGTACGAGCAGTACTTC
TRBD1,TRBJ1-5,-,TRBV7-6,CASSSGQVDQPQHF,TGTGCCAGCAGCTCGGGACAGGTCGATCAGCCCCAGCATTTT
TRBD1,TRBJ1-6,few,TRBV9,CASSRGGTGASPLHF,TGTGCCAGCAGCCGAGGGGGCACCGGAGCATCACCCCTCCACTTT
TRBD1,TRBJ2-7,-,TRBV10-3,CAISETGQGVGEQYF,TGTGCCATCAGTGAGACGGGACAGGGTGTTGGCGAGCAGTACTTC
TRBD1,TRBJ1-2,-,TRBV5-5,CASTHPGRGPYGYTF,TGTGCCAGCACCCATCCGGGTAGGGGGCCTTATGGCTACACCTTC
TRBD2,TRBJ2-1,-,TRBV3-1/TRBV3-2,CASSQGMSGGAVDEQFF,TGTGCCAGCAGCCAAGGGATGAGCGGGGGGGCTGTGGATGAGCAGTTCTTC
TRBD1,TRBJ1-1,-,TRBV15,CATTLGDSNTEAFF,TGTGCCACCACCCTTGGGGACAGCAACACTGAAGCTTTCTTT
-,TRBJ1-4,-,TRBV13,CASSLKDRPNEKLFF,TGTGCCAGCAGCTTAAAGGACAGACCTAATGAAAAACTGTTTTTT
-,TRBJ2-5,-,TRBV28,CASSTTQETQYF,TGTGCCAGCAGTACAACCCAAGAGACCCAGTACTTC
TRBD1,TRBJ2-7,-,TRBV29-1,CSVGTRDRGHYEQYF,TGCAGCGTCGGTACCCGGGACAGGGGGCATTACGAGCAGTACTTC
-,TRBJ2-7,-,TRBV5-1,CASSSQTATYEQYF,TGCGCCAGCAGCTCCCAGACAGCTACCTACGAGCAGTACTTC
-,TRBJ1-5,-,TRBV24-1,CATSDLETGICEPQHF,TGTGCCACCAGTGATTTGGAGACAGGTATATGTGAGCCCCAGCATTTT